The 26 T cell receptor beta chains presented below share a single source sample, sequenced in a study of cytomegalovirus exposure and HLA in healthy donors. The PCR used 60 Vbeta and 13 Jbeta primers. Profiling relied on immunoSEQ multiplex PCR, and the TCRdb table lists in-frame clones only, not all of them. The sample consists of 150,000 to 200,000 clones, roughly three quarters of them appearing once. Material for sequencing was PBMCs. The receptors here all came from a man between 18 and 35 years old in good health and CMV-seropositive.

This rearrangement joins TRBV15 to TRBJ1-2; the D is unclear. V was trimmed by 5 bases and J by 3 bases, leaving 10 bases between them. CDR1 and CDR2 from the germline V gene are LNHNV and YYDKDF (reference sequence). The CDR3 has 13 amino acids. This CDR3 reads CATSVERDYGYTF. CDR3 bases: TGTGCCACCAGCGTGGAGAGGGACTATGGCTACACCTTC.

The rearrangement joins TRBV18 to TRBJ1-1; D is uncertain. CDR1 is KGHSH and CDR2 is LQKENI in the germline V gene. V was clipped by 3 bases and J by 1 base, with 6 bases between them. The CDR3 spans 13 residues. CDR3 amino acids: CASSPEGNTEAFF. DNA for the CDR3: TGTGCCAGCTCACCGGAGGGGAACACTGAAGCTTTCTTT.

V gene TRBV2 combines with J gene TRBJ1-1, with a weak D call TRBD1 (6 bases). The CDR3 covers 14 residues. Trimming removed 7 bases from V and 2 bases from J, with 14 bases in between. Germline CDR1 reads SNHLY; CDR2 reads FYNNEI. CDR3 DNA: TGTGCCAGCACCGGGACACCTCTTAACACTGAAGCTTTCTTT. This codes for CASTGTPLNTEAFF.

This sequence joins TRBV7-8 and TRBJ1-3, with a tentative D call TRBD1 (6 bases). This CDR3 comprises 14 residues. Trimming stripped 5 bases from V and 4 bases from J, with 12 bases between. Per the germline V gene, CDR1 is SGHVS and CDR2 is FQNEAQ. The CDR3 region is CASSPRGSGNTIYF. CDR3 DNA sequence: TGTGCCAGCAGCCCCAGGGGTTCCGGAAACACCATATATTTT.

This clone came up a few times. The J gene is TRBJ2-7, the V gene TRBV4-1; perhaps TRBD2 as D (6 bases). Germline loops: CDR1 MGHRA, CDR2 YSYEKL. Trimming shortened V by 1 base and J by 1 base, and 14 bases separated the two germline ends. The CDR3 covers 16 residues. The CDR3 region has the DNA TGCGCCAGCAGCCAAGGGGCGGGATGGCGGTCCTACGAGCAGTACTTC. Residues: CASSQGAGWRSYEQYF.

This clone came up a few times. The genes are TRBV4-1 and TRBJ2-1; perhaps TRBD1 as D (6 bases). The germline gives CDR1 MGHRA, CDR2 YSYEKL. The V gene lost 4 bases and the J gene lost 12 bases, with 28 bases spanning the gap. CDR3 length: 17 amino acids. The CDR3 nucleotides read TGCGCCAGCAGCCTCCTCGCTTCCGGGACATCCCATAGTTGGCAGTTCTTC. This codes for CASSLLASGTSHSWQFF.

This chain links TRBV5-8 with TRBJ1-2; 7 nucleotides match TRBD1. CDR1 and CDR2 from the germline V gene are SGHTS and YDEGEE. The CDR3 is 16 residues long. The V and J ends lost 5 bases and 2 bases, in that order; junction bases with no gene match: 12. CDR3 sequence: CASRDRLLGPNYGYTF. The CDR3, as DNA: TGTGCCAGCAGGGACAGGTTACTGGGCCCAAACTATGGCTACACCTTC.

The chain recombines TRBV11-2 with TRBJ1-2; D is perhaps TRBD1 (5 bases). Deletions cut 4 bases from V and 4 bases from J, with 13 bases between. Per germline, CDR1 SGHAT and CDR2 FQNNGV. The CDR3 loop spans 14 amino acids. CDR3 in amino acids: CASSSSRQPYGYTF. The CDR3 region has the DNA TGTGCCAGCAGCTCCTCTCGACAGCCCTATGGCTACACCTTC.

The genes are TRBV10-1 and TRBJ1-2, with unresolved D. Per the germline V gene, CDR1 is WNHNN and CDR2 is SYGVQD (reference sequence). Trimming removed 2 bases from V and 6 bases from J, with 16 bases in between. The CDR3 spans 15 residues. The CDR3 nucleotides are TGCGCCAGCAGTGAGACCGGCAGTCACGGGGATGGCTACACCTTC. It specifies CASSETGSHGDGYTF.

This sequence joins TRBV7-8 and TRBJ1-5, with D maybe TRBD1 (5 bases). CDR1 and CDR2 from the germline V gene are SGHVS and FQNEAQ. The ends were cut back, 1 base at V and 1 base at J, with 11 bases in the middle. CDR3 length: 16 amino acids. The CDR3 DNA sequence: TGTGCCAGCAGCTTAGGGGGGGGGAGGAGCAATCAGCCCCAGCATTTT. Translated: CASSLGGGRSNQPQHF.

The rearrangement links TRBV29-1 to TRBJ1-2; D not resolved. CDR1 is SQVTM and CDR2 is ANQGSEA in the germline V gene. This CDR3 contains 13 residues. V lost 0 bases and J 1 base, leaving 6 bases between the germline ends. CDR3: CSVEERSNYGYTF. Written as DNA, the CDR3 is TGCAGCGTTGAAGAACGGAGTAACTATGGCTACACCTTC.

This clone was found once. The chain links TRBV6-6 to TRBJ2-2, with 7 nucleotides matching TRBD2. In germline, CDR1 is MNHNY, CDR2 SVGAGI (reference sequence). The CDR3 has 15 amino acids. J was trimmed by 7 bases and V by 2 bases; bases with no gene match: 7. CDR3 residues: CASSYGGRALGELFF. DNA of the CDR3: TGTGCCAGCAGTTACGGAGGGAGGGCTCTCGGGGAGCTGTTTTTT.

DNA of the CDR3: TGTGCCAGCAGTTATGGGAGAGGACTTGGTCAGCCCCAGCATTTT. Amino acids: CASSYGRGLGQPQHF. The chain links TRBV6-6 to TRBJ1-5, with D uncertain. CDR1 and CDR2 from the germline V gene are MNHNY and SVGAGI (reference sequence). The CDR3 runs 15 residues. The germline V and J ends were trimmed by 3 bases and 6 bases, with 15 bases remaining between them.

This rearrangement joins TRBV5-1 to TRBJ1-1; the D gene is possibly TRBD1 (5 bases). The CDR3 contains 17 residues. Germline CDR1 SGHRS, CDR2 YFSETQ. Between the trimmed V and J ends, which lost 4 bases and 5 bases, there was a span of 24 bases. This CDR3 reads CASSLDPTTDRLTEAFF. The CDR3 bases are TGCGCCAGCAGCCTGGATCCCACGACAGACCGCCTTACTGAAGCTTTCTTT.

As for this clone: A read error may account for a junction end that differs from germline. CDR3: CASSQDNGPNSQYF. For the CDR3, the DNA is TGCGCCAGCAGCCAAGATAACGGTCCCAACAGTCAGTACTTC. The gene calls are TRBV4-3 and TRBJ2-4; unclear D gene. CDR3 length: 14 amino acids. Germline V CDR1 and CDR2: LGHNA, YSLEER.

The rearrangement uses TRBV9 and TRBJ2-7; 7 bases align to TRBD1. Germline V gene sequence: CDR1 SGDLS, CDR2 YYNGEE. The CDR3 runs 14 residues. V gave up 4 bases and J gave up 2 bases; unmatched junction bases: 6. The CDR3: CASSPTTGPYEQYF. The CDR3 DNA is TGTGCCAGCAGCCCTACGACAGGGCCCTACGAGCAGTACTTC.

This chain joins TRBV5-4 and TRBJ2-1; 10 bases agree with TRBD2. V lost 1 base and J lost 9; bases outside the gene matches: 10. Germline CDR1 reads SGHNT; CDR2 reads YYREEE (reference sequence). This CDR3 has 16 residues. This CDR3 is CASSLFPSGRSGEQFF. Written as DNA, the CDR3 is TGTGCCAGCAGCTTGTTTCCTAGCGGGAGATCCGGTGAGCAGTTCTTC.

The gene calls are TRBV5-1 and TRBJ2-1; TRBD2 matches at 9 bases. Germline CDR1 and CDR2: SGHRS and YFSETQ. The V segment lost 4 bases and the J segment 8 bases; nucleotides outside the gene matches: 10. CDR3 length: 15 amino acids. CDR3 nucleotides: TGCGCCAGCAGCGCCCGTGGCGGGGGGGTCTATGAGCAGTTCTTC. Amino acids: CASSARGGGVYEQFF.

The V and J genes are TRBV5-1 and TRBJ2-1; the D gene is possibly TRBD1 (6 bases). V lost 0 bases, J lost 3 bases, and 10 bases lay in between. The V gene's germline CDR1 is SGHRS and CDR2 YFSETQ. The CDR3 loop spans 15 amino acids. CDR3 residues: CASSLAGQNYNEQFF. For the CDR3, the DNA is TGCGCCAGCAGCTTGGCGGGACAAAACTACAATGAGCAGTTCTTC.

V is TRBV2 and J is TRBJ1-5; TRBD1 matches at 9 bases. Germline lookup yields CDR1 SNHLY and CDR2 FYNNEI. V lost 3 bases to trimming and J lost 1 base; unmatched junction nucleotides: 4. The CDR3 runs to 16 residues. Written as DNA, the CDR3 is TGTGCCAGCAGTGACTCGACAGGGGGGAGCAATCAGCCCCAGCATTTT. Amino acid sequence: CASSDSTGGSNQPQHF.

The chain couples TRBV7-9 to TRBJ1-2, with a weak D call TRBD1 (5 bases). This CDR3 region has 13 residues. Germline-derived CDR1 and CDR2 are SEHNR and FQNEAQ (reference sequence). Trimming pared 3 bases from V and 2 bases from J, leaving 7 bases between. The CDR3 DNA reads TGTGCCAGCAGCTTTAACAGGAACTATGGCTACACCTTC. Residues: CASSFNRNYGYTF.

The rearrangement links TRBV11-3 to TRBJ2-1; 8 bases line up with TRBD2. V lost 5 bases and J lost 3; bases outside the gene matches: 9. This CDR3 region has 16 residues. Looked up from germline, CDR1 is SGHNT and CDR2 is YENEEA. This chain's CDR3 is CASSERGGASYNEQFF. CDR3 DNA: TGTGCCAGCAGCGAACGGGGGGGGGCCAGCTACAATGAGCAGTTCTTC.

V is TRBV10-3 and J is TRBJ2-1; 8 positions agree with TRBD2. This CDR3 spans 15 amino acids. The V segment lost 7 bases and the J segment 0 bases; nucleotides outside the gene matches: 5. CDR1 ENHRY and CDR2 SYGVKD come from the germline V gene. CDR3 residues: CAIKTSGSSYNEQFF. The DNA for the CDR3 is TGTGCCATCAAGACAAGCGGGAGCTCCTACAATGAGCAGTTCTTC.

The rearrangement joins TRBV11-2 to TRBJ2-7; D is possibly TRBD1 (6 bases). The germline gives CDR1 SGHAT, CDR2 FQNNGV. The CDR3 runs 15 residues. V was trimmed by 5 bases and J by 2 bases, leaving 16 bases between them. The CDR3: CASSLLNRAPYEQYF. The CDR3 nucleotides are TGTGCCAGCAGCCTATTGAACAGGGCGCCCTACGAGCAGTACTTC.

The rearrangement links TRBV5-1 to TRBJ1-3; TRBD1 might be the D (5 bases). Looked up from germline, CDR1 is SGHRS and CDR2 is YFSETQ. Trimming removed 0 bases at V and 4 bases at J, with 11 bases between. The length of the CDR3 is 15 residues. CDR3 residues: CASSLAGLGGNTIYF. For the CDR3, the DNA is TGCGCCAGCAGCTTGGCAGGGCTTGGAGGAAACACCATATATTTT.

This clone was detected once. V and J are TRBV7-8 and TRBJ2-2, with TRBD2 matching 13 bases. The trim removed 3 bases at V and 7 bases at J, leaving 11 bases unmatched. The CDR3 sequence is 18 residues long. Germline CDR1 SGHVS, CDR2 FQNEAQ. In DNA form, the CDR3 reads TGTGCCAGCAGCTTCTGGACTAGCGGGAGAAGCGTAAACGGGGAGCTGTTTTTT. This sequence encodes CASSFWTSGRSVNGELFF.